The 4 T cell receptor beta chains below come from one sample, sequenced in a study of blood T cell repertoires in COVID-19 (dated by TCRdb to about 2020). Library construction relied on the immunoSEQ multiplex PCR assay. This immuneACCESS table, as held by TCRdb, lists in-frame sequences with V and J called but not all clones. Of the missing ones, under half trace to an unresolved V gene in checked studies; the others have no known cause. The sample table holds some 160,000 clones, of which around four fifths were seen once. Of the sample, around 6.2% is held by the ten largest clones. The specimen sequenced was PBMCs or T cells enriched from blood (not recorded which). All receptors derive from a woman between 35 and 50 years old who had recovered from COVID-19.

This chain connects TRBV4-1 to TRBJ2-3, with 12 bases aligning to TRBD2. The V gene end was trimmed by 1 base and the J gene end by 7 bases; junction bases not matched to a gene: 12. This CDR3 has 18 amino acids. Germline CDR1 and CDR2: MGHRA and YSYEKL. This chain's CDR3 is CASSQGPRPSGGENTQYF. CDR3 bases: TGCGCCAGCAGCCAAGGGCCCCGGCCTAGCGGGGGGGAGAATACGCAGTATTTT.

This sequence joins TRBV7-8 and TRBJ2-1, with D possibly TRBD2 on 5 matching bases. The V gene's germline CDR1 is SGHVS and CDR2 FQNEAQ. V was trimmed by 2 bases and J by 4 bases, leaving 21 bases between them. The CDR3 loop spans 18 amino acids. In DNA form, the CDR3 reads TGTGCCAGCAGCTTATTTTCCCGGAGTCAGCGGACGTACAATGAGCAGTTCTTC. This translates into CASSLFSRSQRTYNEQFF.

CDR3 in DNA: TGTGCCAGCAGCTCCAGGGGTTACGAAAAACTGTTTTTT. Translation gives CASSSRGYEKLFF. This chain joins TRBV3-1 (or the pseudogene TRBV3-2) and TRBJ1-4; perhaps TRBD1 as D (6 bases). Germline V lookup: CDR1 LGHDT, CDR2 YNNKEL (reference sequence). The CDR3 covers 13 residues. V lost 5 bases, J lost 8 bases, and 12 bases lay in between.

The chain combines TRBV5-1 with TRBJ1-2; TRBD1 matches at 7 bases. The CDR3 contains 14 residues. Germline V lookup: CDR1 SGHRS, CDR2 YFSETQ. V shed 8 bases and J 3 bases; nucleotides not matched to a gene: 10. The CDR3 DNA sequence: TGCGCCAGTTCTCAACAGGGGAGCGACTATGGCTACACCTTC. This sequence encodes CASSQQGSDYGYTF.